The clone carrying this T cell receptor (beta chain) was seen at least ten times. Antigen unknown. The CDR3 is 13 amino acids. The germline V gene has CDR1 SGDLS and CDR2 YYNGEE. The ends were cut back, 3 bases at V and 1 base at J, with 5 bases in the middle. This sample stems from a study of neurological immune-mediated disorders. Study results and limitations: None of the CDR3 amino acid sequences in expanded clones turned up in more than one subject, which points to private repertoires in all groups.

Time point denoted: longitudinal time-point 2. Unsorted libraries were prepared from 2 million PBMCs that had been stored at -80 C. Synthesis of cDNA used 5'RACE (with 10-nucleotide random UMIs). Every sequencing run drew on 15-18 subjects and yielded over 190 million TCR-beta sequences. MiXCR, applied by TCRdb to the 5' RACE reads, yields one record per CDR3 protein. The sample lists some 48,000 distinct CDR3 sequences, around 13% seen once, with less than 5.5% in the top ten. The receptor's source is a male donor with HTLV-1-associated myelopathy (HAM/TSP). Sequences were obtained from PBMCs. V and J are TRBV9 and TRBJ1-5, with D unclear. This CDR3 is CASSEGSNQPQHF. DNA of the CDR3: TGTGCCAGCAGCGAGGGCAGCAATCAGCCCCAGCATTTT.